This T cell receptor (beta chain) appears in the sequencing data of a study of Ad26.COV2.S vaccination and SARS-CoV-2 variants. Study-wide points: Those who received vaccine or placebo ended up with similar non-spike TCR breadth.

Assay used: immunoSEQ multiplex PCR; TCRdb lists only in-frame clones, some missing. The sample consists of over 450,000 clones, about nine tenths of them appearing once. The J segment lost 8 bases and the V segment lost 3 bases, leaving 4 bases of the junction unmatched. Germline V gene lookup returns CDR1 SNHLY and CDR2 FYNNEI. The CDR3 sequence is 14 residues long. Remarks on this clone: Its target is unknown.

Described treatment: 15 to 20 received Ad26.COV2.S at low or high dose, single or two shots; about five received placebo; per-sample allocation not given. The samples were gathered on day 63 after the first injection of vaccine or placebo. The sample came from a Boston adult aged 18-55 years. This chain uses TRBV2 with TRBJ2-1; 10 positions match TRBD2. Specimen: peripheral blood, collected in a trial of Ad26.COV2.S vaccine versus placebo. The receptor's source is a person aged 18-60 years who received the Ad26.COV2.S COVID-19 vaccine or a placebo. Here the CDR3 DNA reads TGTGCCAGCAGTGAGTTAGCGGGAGGCTATGAGCAGTTCTTC. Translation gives CASSELAGGYEQFF.